This T cell receptor (beta chain) was profiled in a study of blood T cell repertoires in COVID-19. On the study more broadly: PBMCs, B-cell-depleted T cells, or T cells provided the cDNA or gDNA that made up the material.

V shed 10 bases, J shed 5 bases, and the junction held 12 bases outside the gene matches. This CDR3 spans 14 amino acids. Germline values: CDR1 SGHRS, CDR2 YFSETQ. This clone was counted once. In the authors' methods: The assay estimated nucleated cells by amplifying reference gene primers. TCRdb's table, derived via immunoSEQ multiplex PCR, lists solely in-frame clones and lacks some. The V and J calls and the clone size are those of that table, but D and trimming were determined from the DNA. The sample lists about 330,000 clones; over 75% were seen once. The sequence was obtained from a human donor in a cohort sampled during active COVID-19. The chain combines TRBV5-1 with TRBJ2-7, with 10 bases identical to TRBD1. Material: peripheral blood. The CDR3 is CASHDGTGANEQYF. CDR3 bases: TGCGCCTCACATGACGGGACAGGGGCTAACGAGCAGTACTTC. The full variable domain, with the rest looked up from reference TRBV5-1 and TRBJ2-7, is KAGVTQTPRYLIKTRGQQVTLSCSPISGHRSVSWYQQTPGQGLQFLFEYFSETQRNKGNFPGRFSGRQFSNSRSEMNVSTLELGDSALYLCASHDGTGANEQYFGPGTRLTVT.